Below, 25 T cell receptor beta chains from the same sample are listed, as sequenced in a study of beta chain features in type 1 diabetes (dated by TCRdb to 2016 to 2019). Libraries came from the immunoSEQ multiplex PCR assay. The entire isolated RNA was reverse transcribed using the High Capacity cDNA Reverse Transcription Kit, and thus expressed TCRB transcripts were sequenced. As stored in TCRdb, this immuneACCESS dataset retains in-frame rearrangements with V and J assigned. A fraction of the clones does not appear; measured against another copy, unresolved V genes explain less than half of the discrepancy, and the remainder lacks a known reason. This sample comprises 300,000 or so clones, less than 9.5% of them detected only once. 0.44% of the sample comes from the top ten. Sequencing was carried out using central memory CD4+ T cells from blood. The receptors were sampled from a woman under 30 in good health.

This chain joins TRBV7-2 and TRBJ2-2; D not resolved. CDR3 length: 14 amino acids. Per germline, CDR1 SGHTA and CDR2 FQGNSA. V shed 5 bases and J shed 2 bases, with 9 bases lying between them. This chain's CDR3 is CASSIRSNTGELFF. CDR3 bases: TGTGCCAGCAGCATACGAAGCAACACCGGGGAGCTGTTTTTT.

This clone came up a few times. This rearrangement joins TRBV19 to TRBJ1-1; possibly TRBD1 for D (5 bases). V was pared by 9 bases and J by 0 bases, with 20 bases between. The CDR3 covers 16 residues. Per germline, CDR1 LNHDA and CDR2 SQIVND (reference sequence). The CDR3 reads CASSSLPGRLNTEAFF. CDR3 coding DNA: TGTGCCAGCTCATCCCTACCGGGACGGCTGAACACTGAAGCTTTCTTT.

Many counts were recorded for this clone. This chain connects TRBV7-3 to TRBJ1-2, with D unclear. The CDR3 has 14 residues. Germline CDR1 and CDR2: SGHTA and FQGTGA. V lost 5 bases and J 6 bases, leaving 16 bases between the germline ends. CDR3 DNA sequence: TGTGCCAGCAGCCCCCTGGCTGGGAGCGATGGCTACACCTTC. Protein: CASSPLAGSDGYTF.

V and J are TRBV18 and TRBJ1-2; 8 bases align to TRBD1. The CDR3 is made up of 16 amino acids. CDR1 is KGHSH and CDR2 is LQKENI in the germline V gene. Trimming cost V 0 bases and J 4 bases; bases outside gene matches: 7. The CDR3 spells CASSPPSGGLFYGYTF. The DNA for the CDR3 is TGTGCCAGCTCACCACCGTCAGGGGGCTTATTCTATGGCTACACCTTC.

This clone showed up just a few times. The CDR3 DNA reads TGTGCCAGTAGCCGGACTAGCGGACTACTGCGCAATGAGCAGTTCTTC. This encodes CASSRTSGLLRNEQFF. The V and J genes are TRBV19 and TRBJ2-1, with 10 bases identical to TRBD2. Germline V gene lookup returns CDR1 LNHDA and CDR2 SQIVND (reference sequence). The CDR3 has 16 amino acids. The ends lost 6 bases at V and 6 bases at J; junction bases unmatched: 11.

Here the CDR3 DNA reads TGTGCCAGCAGTTACTCGACGGGGCGGCGTAACTACGAGCAGTACTTC. This gives the protein CASSYSTGRRNYEQYF. The J gene is TRBJ2-7, the V gene TRBV6-5; either TRBD1 or TRBD2 may fit D (5 bases each). The germline V gene encodes CDR1 MNHEY and CDR2 SVGAGI. Trimming pared 0 bases from V and 3 bases from J, leaving 15 bases between. The CDR3 totals 16 residues.

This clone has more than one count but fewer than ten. CDR3 nucleotides: TGTGCCAGCAGTCCCCTTCACGCAACTAATGAAAAACTGTTTTTT. Protein product: CASSPLHATNEKLFF. The J gene is TRBJ1-4, the V gene TRBV27; D gene ambiguous. V lost 5 bases to trimming and J lost 0 bases, with 10 bases between them. The V gene's germline CDR1 is MNHEY and CDR2 SMNVEV (reference sequence). The CDR3 extends over 15 amino acids. Full variable domain (outside the CDR3, taken from reference TRBV27 and TRBJ1-4): EAQVTQNPRYLITVTGKKLTVTCSQNMNHEYMSWYRQDPGLGLRQIYYSMNVEVTDKGDVPEGYKVSRKEKRNFPLILESPSPNQTSLYFCASSPLHATNEKLFFGSGTQLSVL.

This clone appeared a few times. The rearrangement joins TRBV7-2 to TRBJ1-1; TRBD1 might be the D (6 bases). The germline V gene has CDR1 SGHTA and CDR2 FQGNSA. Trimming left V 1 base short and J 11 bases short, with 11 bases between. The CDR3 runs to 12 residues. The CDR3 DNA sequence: TGTGCCAGCAGCTTAGTGCAGGGGAGGGCTTTCTTT. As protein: CASSLVQGRAFF.

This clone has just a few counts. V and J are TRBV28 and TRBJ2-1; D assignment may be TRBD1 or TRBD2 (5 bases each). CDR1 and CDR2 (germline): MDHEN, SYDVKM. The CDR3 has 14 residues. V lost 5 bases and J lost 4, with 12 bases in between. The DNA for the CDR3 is TGTGCCAGCAGTCCGGGACGCAGATACAATGAGCAGTTCTTC. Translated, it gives CASSPGRRYNEQFF.

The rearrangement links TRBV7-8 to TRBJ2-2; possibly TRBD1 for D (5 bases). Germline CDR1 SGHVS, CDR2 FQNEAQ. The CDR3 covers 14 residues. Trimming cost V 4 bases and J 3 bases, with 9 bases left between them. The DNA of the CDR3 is TGTGCCAGCAGCTCCCAGGGCTACACCGGGGAGCTGTTTTTT. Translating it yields CASSSQGYTGELFF.

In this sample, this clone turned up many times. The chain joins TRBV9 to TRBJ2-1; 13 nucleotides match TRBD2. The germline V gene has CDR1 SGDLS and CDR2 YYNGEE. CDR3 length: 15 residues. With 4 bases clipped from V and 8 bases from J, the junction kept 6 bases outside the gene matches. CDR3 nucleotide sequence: TGTGCCAGCAGCCCGTGGACTAGCGGGAGCGATGAGCAGTTCTTC. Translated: CASSPWTSGSDEQFF.

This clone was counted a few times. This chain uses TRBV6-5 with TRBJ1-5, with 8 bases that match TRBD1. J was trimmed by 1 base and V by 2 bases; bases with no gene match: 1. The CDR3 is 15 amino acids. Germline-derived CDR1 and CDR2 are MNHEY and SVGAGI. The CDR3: CASSYGQGSNQPQHF. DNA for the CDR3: TGTGCCAGCAGTTACGGACAGGGAAGCAATCAGCCCCAGCATTTT.

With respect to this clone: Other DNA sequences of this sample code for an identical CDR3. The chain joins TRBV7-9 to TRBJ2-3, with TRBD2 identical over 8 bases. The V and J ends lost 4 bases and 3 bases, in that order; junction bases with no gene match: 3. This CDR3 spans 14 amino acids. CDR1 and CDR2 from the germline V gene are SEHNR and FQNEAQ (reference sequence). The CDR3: CASSSGLGTDTQYF. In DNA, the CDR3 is TGTGCCAGCAGCTCGGGACTAGGGACAGATACGCAGTATTTT. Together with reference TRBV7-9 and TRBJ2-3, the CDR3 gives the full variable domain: DTGVSQNPRHKITKRGQNVTFRCDPISEHNRLYWYRQTLGQGPEFLTYFQNEAQLEKSRLLSDRFSAERPKGSFSTLEIQRTEQGDSAMYLCASSSGLGTDTQYFGPGTRLTVL.

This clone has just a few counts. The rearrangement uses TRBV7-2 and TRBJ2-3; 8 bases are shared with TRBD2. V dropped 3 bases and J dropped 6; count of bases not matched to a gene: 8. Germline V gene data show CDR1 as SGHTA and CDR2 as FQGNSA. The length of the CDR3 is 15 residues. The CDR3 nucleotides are TGTGCCAGCAGCTTCTTAGCGGGACCACGCGATACGCAGTATTTT. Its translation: CASSFLAGPRDTQYF.

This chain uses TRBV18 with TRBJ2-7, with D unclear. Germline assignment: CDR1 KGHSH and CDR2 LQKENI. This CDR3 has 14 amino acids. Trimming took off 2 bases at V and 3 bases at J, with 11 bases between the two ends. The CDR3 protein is CASSPGPRSYEQYF. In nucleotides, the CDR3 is TGTGCCAGCTCACCAGGTCCCAGGAGCTACGAGCAGTACTTC. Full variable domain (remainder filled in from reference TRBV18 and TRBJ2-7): NAGVMQNPRHLVRRRGQEARLRCSPMKGHSHVYWYRQLPEEGLKFMVYLQKENIIDESGMPKERFSAEFPKEGPSILRIQQVVRGDSAAYFCASSPGPRSYEQYFGPGTRLTVT.

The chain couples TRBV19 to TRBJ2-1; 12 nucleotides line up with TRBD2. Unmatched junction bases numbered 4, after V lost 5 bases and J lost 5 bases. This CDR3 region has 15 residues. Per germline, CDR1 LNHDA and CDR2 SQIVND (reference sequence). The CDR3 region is CASSVLAGGNNEQFF. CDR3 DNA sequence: TGTGCCAGTAGTGTGCTAGCGGGAGGGAACAATGAGCAGTTCTTC.

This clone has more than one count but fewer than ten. CDR3 protein: CSVPNTFGGSYGYTF. CDR3 DNA sequence: TGCAGCGTTCCCAATACCTTCGGCGGATCCTATGGCTACACCTTC. The chain has TRBV29-1 and TRBJ1-2, with unresolved D. V lost 5 bases and J lost 4, with 20 bases in between. There are 15 residues in the CDR3. The V gene's germline CDR1 is SQVTM and CDR2 ANQGSEA.

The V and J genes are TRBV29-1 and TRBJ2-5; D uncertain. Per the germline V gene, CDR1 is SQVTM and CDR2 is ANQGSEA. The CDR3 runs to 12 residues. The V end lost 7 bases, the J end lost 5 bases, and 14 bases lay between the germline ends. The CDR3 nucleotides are TGCAGCGCCTCCTTAGGATCCGAGACCCAGTACTTC. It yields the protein CSASLGSETQYF. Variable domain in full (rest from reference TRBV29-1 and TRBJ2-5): SAVISQKPSRDICQRGTSLTIQCQVDSQVTMMFWYRQQPGQSLTLIATANQGSEATYESGFVIDKFPISRPNLTFSTLTVSNMSPEDSSIYLCSASLGSETQYFGPGTRLLVL.

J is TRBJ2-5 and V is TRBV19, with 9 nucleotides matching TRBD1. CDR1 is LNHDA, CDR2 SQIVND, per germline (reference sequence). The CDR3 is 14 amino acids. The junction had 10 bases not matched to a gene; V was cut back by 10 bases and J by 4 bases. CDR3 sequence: CATRDRVLRETQYF. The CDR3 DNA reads TGTGCCACACGGGACAGGGTTTTGCGAGAGACCCAGTACTTC.

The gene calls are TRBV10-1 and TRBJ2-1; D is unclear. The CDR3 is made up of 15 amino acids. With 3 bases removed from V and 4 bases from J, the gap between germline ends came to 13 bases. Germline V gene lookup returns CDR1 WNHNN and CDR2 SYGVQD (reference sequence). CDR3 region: CASSDSLNGYNEQFF. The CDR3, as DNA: TGCGCCAGCAGTGACTCACTAAACGGGTACAATGAGCAGTTCTTC.

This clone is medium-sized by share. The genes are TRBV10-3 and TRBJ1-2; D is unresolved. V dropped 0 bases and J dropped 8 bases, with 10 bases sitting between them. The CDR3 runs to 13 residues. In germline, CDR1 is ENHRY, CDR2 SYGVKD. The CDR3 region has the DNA TGTGCCATCAGTGAGTCGCCGGGATACGGCTACACCTTC. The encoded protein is CAISESPGYGYTF.

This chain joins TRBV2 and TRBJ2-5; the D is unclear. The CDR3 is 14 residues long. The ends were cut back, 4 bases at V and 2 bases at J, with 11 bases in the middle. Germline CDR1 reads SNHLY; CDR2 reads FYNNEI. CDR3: CASSGAETQETQYF. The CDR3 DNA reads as TGTGCCAGCAGTGGAGCCGAGACTCAAGAGACCCAGTACTTC.

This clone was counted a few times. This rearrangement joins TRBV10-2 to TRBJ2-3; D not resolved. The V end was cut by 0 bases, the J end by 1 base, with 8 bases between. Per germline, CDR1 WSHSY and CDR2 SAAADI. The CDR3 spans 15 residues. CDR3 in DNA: TGCGCCAGCAGTGAGTCAGGGCATCGCACAGATACGCAGTATTTT. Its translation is CASSESGHRTDTQYF.

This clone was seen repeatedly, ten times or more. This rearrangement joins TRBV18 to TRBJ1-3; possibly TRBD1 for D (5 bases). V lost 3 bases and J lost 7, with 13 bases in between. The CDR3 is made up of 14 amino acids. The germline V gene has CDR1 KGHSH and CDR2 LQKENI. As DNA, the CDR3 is TGTGCCAGCTCACCCGTGGGGCTACGGAACACCATATATTTT. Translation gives CASSPVGLRNTIYF.

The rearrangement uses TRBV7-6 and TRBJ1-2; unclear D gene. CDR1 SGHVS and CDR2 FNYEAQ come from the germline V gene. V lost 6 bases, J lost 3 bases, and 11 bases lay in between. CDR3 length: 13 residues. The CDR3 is CASRASPDYGYTF. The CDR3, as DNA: TGTGCCAGCAGAGCAAGTCCGGACTATGGCTACACCTTC.